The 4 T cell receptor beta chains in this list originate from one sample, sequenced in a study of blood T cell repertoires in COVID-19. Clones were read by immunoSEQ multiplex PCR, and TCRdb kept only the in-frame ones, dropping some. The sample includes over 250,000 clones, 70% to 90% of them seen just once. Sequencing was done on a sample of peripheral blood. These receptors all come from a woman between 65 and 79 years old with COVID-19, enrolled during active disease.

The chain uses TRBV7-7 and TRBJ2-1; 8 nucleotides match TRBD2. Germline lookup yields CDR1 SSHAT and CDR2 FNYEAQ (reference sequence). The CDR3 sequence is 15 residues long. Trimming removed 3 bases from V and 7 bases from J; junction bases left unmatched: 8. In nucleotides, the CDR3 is TGTGCCAGCAGCTTCGGGGGGGCCGAGTTGAATGAGCAGTTCTTC. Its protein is CASSFGGAELNEQFF.

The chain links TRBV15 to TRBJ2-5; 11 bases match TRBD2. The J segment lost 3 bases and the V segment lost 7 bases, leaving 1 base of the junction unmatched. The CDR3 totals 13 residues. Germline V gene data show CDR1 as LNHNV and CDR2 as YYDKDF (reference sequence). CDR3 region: CATTLAGEETQYF. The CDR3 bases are TGTGCCACCACACTAGCGGGGGAAGAGACCCAGTACTTC.

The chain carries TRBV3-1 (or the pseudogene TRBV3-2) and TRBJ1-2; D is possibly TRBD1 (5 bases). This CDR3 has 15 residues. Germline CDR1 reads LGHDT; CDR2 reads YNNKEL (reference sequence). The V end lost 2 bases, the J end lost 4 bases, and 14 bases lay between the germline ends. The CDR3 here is CASSQTLHRSYGYTF. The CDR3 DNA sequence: TGTGCCAGCAGCCAAACCCTGCACAGGAGCTATGGCTACACCTTC.

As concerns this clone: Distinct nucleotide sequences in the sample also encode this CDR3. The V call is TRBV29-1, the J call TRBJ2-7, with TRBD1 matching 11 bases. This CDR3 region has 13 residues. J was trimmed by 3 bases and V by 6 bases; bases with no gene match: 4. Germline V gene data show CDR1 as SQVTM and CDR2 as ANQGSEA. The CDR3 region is CSVRGTGGYEQYF. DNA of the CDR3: TGCAGCGTCCGCGGGACAGGGGGCTACGAGCAGTACTTC.